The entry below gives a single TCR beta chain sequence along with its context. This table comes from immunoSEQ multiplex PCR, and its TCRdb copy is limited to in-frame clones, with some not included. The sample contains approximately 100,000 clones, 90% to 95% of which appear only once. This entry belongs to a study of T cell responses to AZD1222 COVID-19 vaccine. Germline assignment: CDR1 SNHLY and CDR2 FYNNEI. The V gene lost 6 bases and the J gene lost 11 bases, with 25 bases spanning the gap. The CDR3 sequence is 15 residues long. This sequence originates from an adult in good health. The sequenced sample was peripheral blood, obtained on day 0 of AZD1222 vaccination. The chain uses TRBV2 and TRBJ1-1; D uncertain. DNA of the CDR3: TGTGCCAGCAGGGATGGGAGATATTCCCAAGAAGAGGCTTTCTTT. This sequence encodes CASRDGRYSQEEAFF.